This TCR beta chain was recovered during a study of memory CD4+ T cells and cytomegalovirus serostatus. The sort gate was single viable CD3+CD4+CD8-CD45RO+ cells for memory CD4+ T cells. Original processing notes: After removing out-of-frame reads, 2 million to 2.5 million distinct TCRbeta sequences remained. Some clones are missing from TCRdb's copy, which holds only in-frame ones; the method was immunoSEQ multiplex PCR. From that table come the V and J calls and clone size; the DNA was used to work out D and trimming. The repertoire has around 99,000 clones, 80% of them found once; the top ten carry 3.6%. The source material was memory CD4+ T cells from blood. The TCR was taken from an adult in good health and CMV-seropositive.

The CDR3 here is CASSQDLSGSYEQYF. The CDR3 nucleotides read TGTGCCAGCAGCCAAGATTTGAGCGGGAGCTACGAGCAGTACTTC. The J gene is TRBJ2-7, the V gene TRBV4-2; 8 positions match TRBD2. Germline V gene sequence: CDR1 LGHNA, CDR2 YNFKEQ. This CDR3 is built from 15 residues. V was pared by 0 bases and J by 3 bases, with 4 bases of the junction left unmatched.